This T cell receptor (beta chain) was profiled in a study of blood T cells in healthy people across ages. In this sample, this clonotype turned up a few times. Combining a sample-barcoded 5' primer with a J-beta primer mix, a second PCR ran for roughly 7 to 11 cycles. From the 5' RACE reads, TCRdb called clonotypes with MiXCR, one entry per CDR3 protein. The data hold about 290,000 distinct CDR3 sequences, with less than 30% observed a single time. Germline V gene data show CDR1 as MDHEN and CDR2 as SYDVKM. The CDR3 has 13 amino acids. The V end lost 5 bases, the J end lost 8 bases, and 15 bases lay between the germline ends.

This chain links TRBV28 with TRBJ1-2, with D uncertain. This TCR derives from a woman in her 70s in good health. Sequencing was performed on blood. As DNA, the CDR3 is TGTGCCAGCAGTCCGAATTCGCGGATGGGCTACACCTTC. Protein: CASSPNSRMGYTF.